This T cell receptor (beta chain) was sequenced for a study of blood T cell repertoires in COVID-19. On the study more broadly: Sources were T cells, B-cell-depleted T cells, or PBMCs; the material itself was cDNA or gDNA.

Trimming took off 3 bases at V and 4 bases at J, with 15 bases between the two ends. The CDR3 is made up of 15 amino acids. Germline CDR1 and CDR2: MNHEY and SVGEGT. The table came from immunoSEQ multiplex PCR; TCRdb's copy has only in-frame clones and leaves some out. The sample includes 230,000 or so clones, 86% seen only once; the top ten take about 4%. This clone was observed a handful of times. Individuals drawn from around 25 US areas were roughly 18 to 95 years old. The clonotype comes from a woman between 40 and 55 years old with acute COVID-19. The sequenced sample consisted of PBMCs or T cells enriched from blood (not recorded which). This chain joins TRBV6-2 or TRBV6-3 and TRBJ1-1; possibly TRBD1 for D (5 bases). CDR3 protein: CASSYLQGFGTEAFF. The CDR3 DNA reads as TGTGCCAGCAGTTATCTTCAGGGTTTCGGCACTGAAGCTTTCTTT.